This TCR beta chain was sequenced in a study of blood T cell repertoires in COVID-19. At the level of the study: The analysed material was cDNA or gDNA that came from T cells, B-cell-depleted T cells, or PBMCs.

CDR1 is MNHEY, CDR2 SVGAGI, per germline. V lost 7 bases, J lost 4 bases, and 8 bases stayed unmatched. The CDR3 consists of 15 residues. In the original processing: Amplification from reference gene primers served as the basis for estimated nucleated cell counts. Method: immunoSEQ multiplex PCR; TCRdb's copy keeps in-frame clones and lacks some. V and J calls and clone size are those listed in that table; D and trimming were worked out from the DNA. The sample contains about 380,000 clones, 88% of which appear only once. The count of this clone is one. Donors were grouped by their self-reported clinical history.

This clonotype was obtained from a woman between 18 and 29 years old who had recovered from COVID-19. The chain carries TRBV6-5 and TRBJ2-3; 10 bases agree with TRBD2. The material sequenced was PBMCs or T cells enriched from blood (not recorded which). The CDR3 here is CASKWTSGGADTQYF. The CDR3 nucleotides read TGTGCCAGCAAGTGGACAAGCGGGGGGGCAGATACGCAGTATTTT.